The 9 T cell receptor beta chains in this list originate from one sample, sequenced in a study of cytomegalovirus exposure and HLA in healthy donors. Amplification used 60 Vbeta primers and 13 Jbeta primers. Profiling relied on immunoSEQ multiplex PCR, and the TCRdb table lists in-frame clones only, not all of them. The profile shows around 130,000 clones, nearly 85% of them singletons. The source material was PBMCs. The receptors shown here come from a boy younger than 18 in good health and CMV-seronegative.

This clone is a singleton in its sample. V is TRBV7-2 and J is TRBJ1-5, with a possible D match to TRBD1 (5 bases). In germline, CDR1 is SGHTA, CDR2 FQGNSA. V shed 4 bases and J shed 5 bases, with 15 bases lying between them. This CDR3 contains 15 residues. The CDR3: CASSSGSGPDQPQHF. The CDR3 DNA is TGTGCCAGCAGCTCAGGGTCAGGCCCCGATCAGCCCCAGCATTTT.

The rearrangement links TRBV4-1 to TRBJ2-7, with 14 bases that match TRBD2. Germline V gene data show CDR1 as MGHRA and CDR2 as YSYEKL. The junction had 15 bases not matched to a gene; V was cut back by 4 bases and J by 4 bases. The CDR3 covers 19 residues. The DNA of the CDR3 is TGCGCCAGCAGCCGCGGACTAGCGGGAGGACCGCCAAACCCGTACGAGCAGTACTTC. Its protein is CASSRGLAGGPPNPYEQYF.

The J gene is TRBJ1-2, the V gene TRBV7-2; 8 bases match TRBD1. Germline assignment: CDR1 SGHTA and CDR2 FQGNSA. V was pared by 5 bases and J by 8 bases, with 13 bases of the junction left unmatched. The CDR3 extends over 15 amino acids. The CDR3 nucleotides are TGTGCCAGCAGCACCACAGGACAGGGAGGCTACGGCTACACCTTC. Translating gives CASSTTGQGGYGYTF.

This clone has just one count. The chain recombines TRBV2 with TRBJ1-2, with D tentatively TRBD1 (5 bases). The CDR3 spans 17 residues. Germline V gene data show CDR1 as SNHLY and CDR2 as FYNNEI. Trimming shortened V by 1 base and J by 0 bases, and 15 bases separated the two germline ends. CDR3 loop: CASSEENVGATNYGYTF. The CDR3, as DNA: TGTGCCAGCAGTGAAGAAAACGTTGGGGCAACTAACTATGGCTACACCTTC.

The chain joins TRBV5-6 to TRBJ2-3, with TRBD2 matching over 16 bases. Germline CDR1 reads SGHDT; CDR2 reads YYEEEE. V trimming: 4 bases; J trimming: 6 bases; junction bases outside the gene matches: 14. This CDR3 spans 19 amino acids. The CDR3 protein is CASSRTGTSGGARVDTQYF. CDR3 DNA sequence: TGTGCCAGCAGCAGAACCGGGACTAGCGGGGGGGCACGTGTGGATACGCAGTATTTT.

The chain employs TRBV7-2 and TRBJ1-3; D not certain. Germline values: CDR1 SGHTA, CDR2 FQGNSA. CDR3 length equals 11 residues. V lost 4 bases and J 7 bases, leaving 5 bases between the germline ends. The CDR3 reads CASSSSNTIYF. The CDR3 coding sequence is TGTGCCAGCAGCTCCAGTAACACCATATATTTT.

The chain employs TRBV5-1 and TRBJ2-3, with D perhaps TRBD2 (5 bases). Trimming cost V 8 bases and J 5 bases, with 9 bases left between them. CDR3 length equals 11 residues. Germline CDR1 reads SGHRS; CDR2 reads YFSETQ. The CDR3 DNA follows: TGCGCCAGTACGGCGGGAGATACGCAGTATTTT. It encodes CASTAGDTQYF.

The table lists this clone with a count of one. The chain recombines TRBV11-3 with TRBJ2-7, with TRBD1 matching over 9 bases. CDR1 and CDR2 from the germline V gene are SGHNT and YENEEA. V was clipped by 2 bases and J by 1 base; unmatched bases: 9. The CDR3 contains 17 residues. The CDR3 spells CASSLHWGQGVSYEQYF. CDR3 nucleotides: TGTGCCAGCAGCTTACATTGGGGACAGGGCGTTTCCTACGAGCAGTACTTC. The full variable domain, completed using reference TRBV11-3 and TRBJ2-7, is EAGVVQSPRYKIIEKKQPVAFWCNPISGHNTLYWYLQNLGQGPELLIRYENEEAVDDSQLPKDRFSAERLKGVDSTLKIQPAELGDSAVYLCASSLHWGQGVSYEQYFGPGTRLTVT.

The V and J genes are TRBV9 and TRBJ2-1, with D perhaps TRBD2 (6 bases). CDR1 is SGDLS, CDR2 YYNGEE, per germline. This CDR3 region has 16 residues. The V gene lost 3 bases and the J gene lost 0 bases, with 13 bases spanning the gap. The CDR3 here is CASSGLAVSSYNEQFF. The DNA of the CDR3 is TGTGCCAGCAGCGGGTTAGCGGTCAGCTCCTACAATGAGCAGTTCTTC.